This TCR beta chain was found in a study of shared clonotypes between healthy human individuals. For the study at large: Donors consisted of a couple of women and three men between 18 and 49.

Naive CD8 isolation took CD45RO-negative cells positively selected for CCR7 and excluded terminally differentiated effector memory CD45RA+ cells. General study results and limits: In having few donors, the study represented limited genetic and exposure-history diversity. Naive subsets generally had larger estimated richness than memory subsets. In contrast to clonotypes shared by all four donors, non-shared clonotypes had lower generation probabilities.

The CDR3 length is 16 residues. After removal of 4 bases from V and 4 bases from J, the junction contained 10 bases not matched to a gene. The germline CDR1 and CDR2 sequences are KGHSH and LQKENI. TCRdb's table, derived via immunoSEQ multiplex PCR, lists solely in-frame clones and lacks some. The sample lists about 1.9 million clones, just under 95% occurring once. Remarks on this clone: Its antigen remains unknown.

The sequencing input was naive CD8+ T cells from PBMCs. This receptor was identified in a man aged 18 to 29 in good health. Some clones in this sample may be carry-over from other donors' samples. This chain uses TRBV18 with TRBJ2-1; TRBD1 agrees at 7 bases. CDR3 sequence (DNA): TGTGCCAGCTCACTTGGACAGGCGACCCCTTACAATGAGCAGTTCTTC. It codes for CASSLGQATPYNEQFF. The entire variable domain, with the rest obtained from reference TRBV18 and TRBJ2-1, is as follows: NAGVMQNPRHLVRRRGQEARLRCSPMKGHSHVYWYRQLPEEGLKFMVYLQKENIIDESGMPKERFSAEFPKEGPSILRIQQVVRGDSAAYFCASSLGQATPYNEQFFGPGTRLTVL.